This passage covers 15 T cell receptor beta chains from one sample sequenced in a study of T-cell memory formation after mild COVID-19. TCRdb independently ran MiXCR on the 5' RACE reads; one entry per CDR3 protein. Of more than 300,000 distinct CDR3 sequences in the sample, roughly 15% were seen once. The source material was PBMCs or a T cell subset sorted from them (not recorded which). The source of these receptors is a man aged 18-30 years who had mild COVID-19 (a few samples of this study predate the infection). Cell type and time point are not known.

This clonotype occurred many times. The chain employs TRBV12-3 or TRBV12-4 and TRBJ2-1, with D uncertain. This CDR3 has 12 amino acids. Trimming left V 5 bases short and J 4 bases short, with 6 bases between. Here the CDR3 DNA reads TGTGCCAGCAGTGTCACTTACAATGAGCAGTTCTTC. Its translation is CASSVTYNEQFF.

The V call is TRBV28, the J call TRBJ1-5, with D tentatively TRBD1 (6 bases). V lost 7 bases and J lost 2, with 15 bases in between. The germline CDR1 and CDR2 sequences are MDHEN and SYDVKM. CDR3 size: 15 residues. CDR3 amino acids: CASNLGSGGNQPQHF. Written as DNA, the CDR3 is TGTGCCAGCAACCTCGGATCAGGGGGCAATCAGCCCCAGCATTTT.

The CDR3 DNA sequence: TGTGCTAGTGGTTTGGGACAGTCTAGGGCTTTCTTT. Translation gives CASGLGQSRAFF. This chain connects TRBV12-5 to TRBJ1-1, with D perhaps TRBD1 (5 bases). Germline V gives CDR1 LGHNT, CDR2 FRNRAP. The V and J ends lost 1 base and 11 bases respectively, with 11 bases between them. This CDR3 region has 12 residues.

This clonotype was counted at least ten times. This rearrangement joins TRBV11-2 to TRBJ2-6; 7 bases match TRBD2. The CDR3 has 16 amino acids. With 5 bases clipped from V and 0 bases from J, the junction kept 4 bases outside the gene matches. Germline CDR1 reads SGHAT; CDR2 reads FQNNGV. CDR3 in amino acids: CASSPGGNSGANVLTF. In DNA, the CDR3 is TGTGCCAGCAGCCCCGGGGGGAACTCTGGGGCCAACGTCCTGACTTTC. The full variable domain, its missing parts supplied by reference TRBV11-2 and TRBJ2-6, is EAGVAQSPRYKIIEKRQSVAFWCNPISGHATLYWYQQILGQGPKLLIQFQNNGVVDDSQLPKDRFSAERLKGVDSTLKIQPAKLEDSAVYLCASSPGGNSGANVLTFGAGSRLTVL.

The chain links TRBV10-3 to TRBJ1-1, with 9 bases fitting TRBD1. This CDR3 comprises 13 residues. CDR1 is ENHRY, CDR2 SYGVKD, per germline. Unmatched junction bases numbered 10, after V lost 3 bases and J lost 14 bases. The CDR3 DNA reads as TGTGCCATCAGTGATCCCGGGACAGGGCAAGGCTTCTTT. Amino acids: CAISDPGTGQGFF.

In its sample, this clonotype was seen a few times. The genes are TRBV5-1 and TRBJ2-3; TRBD1 or TRBD2 may be the D gene (5 bases each). The CDR3 consists of 14 residues. Trimming shortened V by 4 bases and J by 3 bases, and 12 bases separated the two germline ends. The germline V gene encodes CDR1 SGHRS and CDR2 YFSETQ. For the CDR3, the DNA is TGCGCCAGCAGCCCGATTGGGGGAACAGATACGCAGTATTTT. Its protein is CASSPIGGTDTQYF.

The CDR3 is CSVAKRGVYNEQFF. The CDR3 coding sequence is TGCAGCGTTGCGAAGCGGGGGGTATACAATGAGCAGTTCTTC. The chain links TRBV29-1 to TRBJ2-1, with TRBD2 identical over 9 bases. The CDR3 length is 14 residues. Trimming removed 4 bases from V and 4 bases from J; junction bases left unmatched: 5. From germline, CDR1 is SQVTM and CDR2 ANQGSEA.

There are many counts of this clonotype. This rearrangement joins TRBV4-3 to TRBJ1-4; 10 nucleotides line up with TRBD1. Germline trimming cut 5 bases from V and 6 bases from J; bases unmatched to any gene: 9. The germline V gene encodes CDR1 LGHNA and CDR2 YSLEER. This CDR3 has 16 residues. The CDR3 DNA follows: TGCGCCAGCAGCAGCCAACCCGGACAGGGGGATGAAAAACTGTTTTTT. Amino acids: CASSSQPGQGDEKLFF.

The chain employs TRBV5-6 and TRBJ2-3; D ambiguous. The CDR3 sequence is 19 residues long. Trimming shortened V by 4 bases and J by 2 bases, and 26 bases separated the two germline ends. The germline V gene encodes CDR1 SGHDT and CDR2 YYEEEE. In DNA, the CDR3 is TGTGCCAGCAGCCCCATAAGCTTGCCCCTCGTGGGCCACACAGATACGCAGTATTTT. Protein: CASSPISLPLVGHTDTQYF.

This chain links TRBV9 with TRBJ2-3; 11 bases map to TRBD2. CDR3 length equals 15 residues. V lost 5 bases to trimming and J lost 2 bases; unmatched junction nucleotides: 4. CDR1 is SGDLS and CDR2 is YYNGEE in the germline V gene. CDR3 bases: TGTGCCAGCAGTACTAGCGGGGGTTACACAGATACGCAGTATTTT. Translated: CASSTSGGYTDTQYF.

This clonotype turned up a few times. The V and J genes are TRBV6-5 and TRBJ2-2; 7 nucleotides match TRBD1. After removal of 6 bases from V and 0 bases from J, the junction contained 10 bases not matched to a gene. The germline V gene encodes CDR1 MNHEY and CDR2 SVGAGI. CDR3 length equals 17 residues. CDR3 amino acids: CASSPGTVNTNTGELFF. The DNA of the CDR3 is TGTGCCAGCAGCCCCGGGACAGTAAATACGAACACCGGGGAGCTGTTTTTT.

This clonotype was seen a few times. The chain combines TRBV7-9 with TRBJ2-3; D is possibly TRBD2 (5 bases). The V end was cut by 3 bases, the J end by 3 bases, with 13 bases between. CDR1 SEHNR and CDR2 FQNEAQ come from the germline V gene (reference sequence). The CDR3 is 15 residues long. The CDR3 sequence: CASSLSAQRTDTQYF. CDR3 in DNA: TGTGCCAGCAGCTTGTCCGCCCAGCGGACAGATACGCAGTATTTT. Using reference TRBV7-9 and TRBJ2-3 for the parts outside the CDR3, the full variable domain is DTGVSQNPRHKITKRGQNVTFRCDPISEHNRLYWYRQTLGQGPEFLTYFQNEAQLEKSRLLSDRFSAERPKGSFSTLEIQRTEQGDSAMYLCASSLSAQRTDTQYFGPGTRLTVL.

This chain uses TRBV6-2 or TRBV6-3 with TRBJ2-1; no reliable D call. Germline CDR1 MNHEY, CDR2 SVGEGT. This CDR3 has 13 amino acids. V lost 8 bases and J lost 5, with 13 bases in between. CDR3 protein: CASGGEPHNEQFF. For the CDR3, the DNA is TGTGCCAGCGGTGGGGAACCCCACAATGAGCAGTTCTTC.

This clonotype has only a few counts. The chain joins TRBV4-2 to TRBJ2-7; a weak D match, TRBD1 (5 bases). There are 14 residues in the CDR3. Germline V gene lookup returns CDR1 LGHNA and CDR2 YNFKEQ. Trimming pared 1 base from V and 5 bases from J, leaving 12 bases between. The CDR3 DNA reads TGTGCCAGCAGCCAAGGGGCAGGGTTAGACGAGCAGTACTTC. Translation gives CASSQGAGLDEQYF.

This clonotype was detected only a few times. The chain uses TRBV18 and TRBJ2-3; D may be TRBD1 or TRBD2 (6 bases each). The germline V gene has CDR1 KGHSH and CDR2 LQKENI. The CDR3 sequence is 16 residues long. V was clipped by 6 bases and J by 2 bases, with 18 bases between them. The CDR3 DNA is TGTGCCAGCTCGGGAGGAGGGGGGCCGTTCACAGATACGCAGTATTTT. Its protein is CASSGGGGPFTDTQYF.